The rows below give T cell receptor beta chains drawn from one sample of a study of molecular identifiers for immune sequencing clone quantification. TCRdb processed the PCR reads anew with MiXCR; each CDR3 protein has one entry. The repertoire includes more than 250,000 distinct CDR3 sequences, 20% to 25% of them detected once, and under 0.95% sits in the top ten. The sample was naive CD8+ T cells from blood, with Jurkat cell RNA spiked in. Source of these receptors: a human donor in good health. Some libraries in this study had Jurkat cell RNA spiked in. CDR3s include the opening cysteine and the closing phenylalanine or tryptophan. D genes are given only for firm matches. Clone size appears in some rows only: once, few, many, or a class for an expanded clone.

>many|TRBD2|TRBJ2-3|TRBV12-3/TRBV12-4
CASSIAGDFTDTQYF
>-|TRBD1|TRBJ2-7|TRBV27
CASSSTGQGSYEQYF
>many|-|TRBJ2-7|TRBV20-1
CSARPDPGPAYEQYF
>-|TRBD2|TRBJ2-5|TRBV6-2/TRBV6-3
CASSPLRGAETQYF
>few|TRBD1|TRBJ2-4|TRBV27
CASSSRTPGQYSKNIQYF
>-|-|TRBJ1-6|TRBV3-1
CASGQSYNSPLHF
>-|-|TRBJ2-3|TRBV18
CASSPTSGAFTDTQYF
>many|TRBD1|TRBJ1-4|TRBV29-1
CSADGQGGDEKLFF
>-|-|TRBJ2-7|TRBV4-3
CASSQKAGTAYEQYF
>many|-|TRBJ1-5|TRBV19
CASSIVMPNQPQHF
>many|TRBD1|TRBJ1-1|TRBV28
CASSIGGEAFF
>few|TRBD2|TRBJ2-3|TRBV20-1
CGATSGVPDTQYF
>many|-|TRBJ2-7|TRBV4-3
CASSQDWDWRYEQYF
>few|TRBD2|TRBJ2-1|TRBV11-2
CASSRGLAGAPYNEQFF
>many|TRBD2|TRBJ2-7|TRBV4-2
CASSDSGAYEQYF